This TCR beta chain derives from a study of shared clonotypes between healthy human individuals (dated by TCRdb to the early 2020s). General notes on the study: The cohort comprised a couple of women and a few men aged 18 to 49 years. For each donor, CD4 naive and CD4 memory were each run on three plates, CD8 naive on two plates, and CD8 memory on one plate. The study deeply sequenced blood TCR repertoires of several healthy adults to estimate repertoire size and the extent of clonotype sharing between individuals. Different laboratories and diverse techniques were used to prepare libraries and sequence TCR repertoires, to increase sequencing depth and limit assay-specific biases. Each donor's leukapheresis produced roughly between about 0.9 and 9.5 billion PBMCs.

General study outcomes and caveats: Higher generation probabilities were observed for clonotypes shared by all four sorted-subset donors than for non-shared clonotypes. Based on pairwise subsampling, the degree of clonotype sharing among donors was expected to be affected by sequencing depth. Approximately 5% of naive CD4, 3.5% of naive CD8, 2.3% of memory CD4, and approximately 0.4% of memory CD8 clonotypes were shared across four donors. Incomplete sequencing was indicated by rarefaction of sorted-subset datasets, despite the large sequencing depth. Because the study included a small number of donors, the genetic and exposure-history diversity represented was limited. Only blood was sampled, and tissue TCR repertoires likely differ from those in blood. Larger estimated clonotype richness was generally found for naive subsets than for memory subsets.

Turning to this clone: What antigen it recognizes has not been identified. No base quality information exists; no much larger clone differs at one position.

Using the deep immunoSEQ assay, TCR CDR3 regions were amplified from genomic DNA by multiplex PCR. For each cell subset, the extracted genomic DNA was distributed evenly across all wells of several immunoSEQ 96-well plates, and each plate served as one replicate. For sorted subsets, approximately 210 ng genomic DNA, equal to tens of thousands of T cell genomes, was loaded into each replicate PCR. The purified libraries were quantified using a Qubit 3.0 fluorometer, sized with a Bioanalyzer 2100, and then quantified again using the KAPA Library Quantification kit. Every immunoSEQ 96-well plate was sequenced on a separate single-read 150-cycle Illumina NextSeq 550 flow cell. Per the authors' processing: Because only junctional sequences without quality scores were contained in the immunoSEQ output, filtering matching that applied to full-length reads could not be performed. Sequences were annotated with PyIR, a Python wrapper for IgBLAST v1.9, and V/J genes and CDR3 were assigned using IMGT germline references. Any read was removed if the V/J assignment was weak (E-value above 1e-6), the CDR3 was missing, or the read contained stop codons, out-of-frame junctions, or ambiguous translated residues. V3J clonotypes were defined as sequences sharing the same inferred V gene, J gene, and CDR3 amino acid sequence. The percentage overlap between two repertoires was calculated by dividing the number of shared unique clonotypes by the size of the smaller repertoire. RTK rarefaction, the Chao1 estimator, and Recon v2.1 estimates of unobserved clonotypes were used to assess repertoire richness. Generation probabilities for all TCRbeta clonotypes obtained by the gDNA method from several donors were computed using OLGA. TCRdb provides this immuneACCESS table in a form limited to in-frame rearrangements. Some clones are lacking; in checked studies, under half of them reflect an unresolved V gene, and why the rest are absent is not known. The V and J calls and clone size are taken from that table; D and trimming were inferred from the DNA. In all, the sample holds approximately 600,000 clones, and approximately 95% of those were seen once. 0.11% of the sample is in the top ten clones.

CD8 naive samples were CD45RO-negative cells positively selected for CCR7, giving a CD45RA+CCR7+ population that excluded TemRA cells. Donors were healthy HIV-negative adults with no recently reported acute infections or vaccinations. Every donor was a Caucasian adult residing in Nashville, Tennessee, USA. Blood was collected by leukapheresis, and PBMCs were isolated by Ficoll-Histopaque density gradient centrifugation and then cryopreserved in liquid nitrogen vapor phase. Analytical flow cytometry was used to check the purity and quantity of every magnetically sorted T cell population. From each sorted fraction, genomic DNA was isolated and quantified by UV absorbance on a Nanodrop 2000c. The cysteine opens and the phenylalanine closes a CDR3 of 15 amino acids. The retained sequence is limited to the CDR3, 45 bases, with the frame set at the first base. CDR1 and CDR2, per the germline V gene (reference sequence), are SEHNR and FQNEAQ. After removal of 0 bases from V and 5 bases from J, the junction retains 6 bases not matched to a gene.

Recombination connected TRBV7-9 to TRBJ2-5, with 7 middle bases fitting TRBD2. The material sequenced was naive CD8+ T cells sorted from blood. In the paper's terms, the cell subset or site label means: CD45RA+CCR7+. This clonotype was sampled from a young woman in good health. CDR3 protein: CASSLAGEGWETQYF. The sequenced DNA is TGTGCCAGCAGCTTAGCAGGGGAGGGCTGGGAGACCCAGTACTTC.